The clone carrying this T cell receptor beta chain showed up many times. This specimen comes from a study of blood T cells in healthy people across ages. V dropped 4 bases and J dropped 8 bases, with 24 bases sitting between them. The V gene's germline CDR1 is SGHKS and CDR2 YYEKEE (reference sequence). The CDR3 length is 16 residues. Together with a sample-barcoded 5' primer, a J-beta primer mix was included in a second PCR lasting about 7 to 11 cycles. MiXCR, applied by TCRdb to the 5' RACE reads, yields one record per CDR3 protein. The repertoire holds about 1.6 million distinct CDR3 sequences, roughly a third seen once, with roughly 10% in the top ten.

The chain joins TRBV5-5 to TRBJ1-2, with a tentative D call TRBD1 (5 bases). This TCR was recovered from a young woman in good health. Specimen: blood. CDR3 sequence (DNA): TGTGCCAGCAGCCCTTACCCACAGGTCTCTTCGGTCGGCTACACCTTC. Its protein product is CASSPYPQVSSVGYTF.